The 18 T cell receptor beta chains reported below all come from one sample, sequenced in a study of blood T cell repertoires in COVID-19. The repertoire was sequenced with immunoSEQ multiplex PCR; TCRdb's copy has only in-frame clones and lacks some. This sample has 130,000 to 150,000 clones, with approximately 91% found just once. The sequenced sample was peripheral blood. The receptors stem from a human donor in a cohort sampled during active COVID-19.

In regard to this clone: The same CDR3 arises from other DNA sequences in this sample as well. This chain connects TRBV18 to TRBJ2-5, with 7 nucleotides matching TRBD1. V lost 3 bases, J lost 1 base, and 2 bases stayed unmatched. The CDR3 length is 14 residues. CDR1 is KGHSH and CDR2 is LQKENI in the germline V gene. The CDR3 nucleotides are TGTGCCAGCTCACCTAGGACAGGCCAAGAGACCCAGTACTTC. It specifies CASSPRTGQETQYF.

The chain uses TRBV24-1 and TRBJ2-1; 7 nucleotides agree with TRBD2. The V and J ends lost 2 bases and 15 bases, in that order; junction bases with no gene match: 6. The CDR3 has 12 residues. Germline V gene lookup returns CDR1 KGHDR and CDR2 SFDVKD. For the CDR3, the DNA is TGTGCCACCAGTGATTATGCTAGCGGTAGGTTCTTC. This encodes CATSDYASGRFF.

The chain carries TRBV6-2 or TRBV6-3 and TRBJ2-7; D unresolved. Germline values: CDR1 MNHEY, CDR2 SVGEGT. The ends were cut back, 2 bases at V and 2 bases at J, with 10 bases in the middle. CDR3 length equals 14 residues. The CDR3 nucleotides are TGTGCCAGCAGTTACCCCCCAGGAACCTACGAGCAGTACTTC. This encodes CASSYPPGTYEQYF.

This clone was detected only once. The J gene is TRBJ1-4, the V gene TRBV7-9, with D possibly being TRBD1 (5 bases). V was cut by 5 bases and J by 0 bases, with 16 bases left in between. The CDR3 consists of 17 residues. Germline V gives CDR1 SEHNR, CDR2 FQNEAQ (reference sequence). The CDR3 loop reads CASSGVGGWATNEKLFF. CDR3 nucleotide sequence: TGTGCCAGCAGCGGAGTGGGGGGTTGGGCAACTAATGAAAAACTGTTTTTT.

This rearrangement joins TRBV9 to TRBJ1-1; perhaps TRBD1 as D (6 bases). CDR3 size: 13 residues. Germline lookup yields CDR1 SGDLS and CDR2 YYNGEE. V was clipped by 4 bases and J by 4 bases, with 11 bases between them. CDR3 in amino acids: CASSRPGATEAFF. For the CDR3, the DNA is TGTGCCAGCAGCAGACCAGGGGCCACTGAAGCTTTCTTT.

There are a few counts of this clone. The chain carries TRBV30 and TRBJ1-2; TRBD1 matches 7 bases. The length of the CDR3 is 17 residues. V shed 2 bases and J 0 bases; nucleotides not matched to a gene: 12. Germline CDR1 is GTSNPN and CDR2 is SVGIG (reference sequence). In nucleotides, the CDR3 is TGTGCCTGGAGTTTTAGCTTAGCCGGGACAGCTAACTATGGCTACACCTTC. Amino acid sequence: CAWSFSLAGTANYGYTF.

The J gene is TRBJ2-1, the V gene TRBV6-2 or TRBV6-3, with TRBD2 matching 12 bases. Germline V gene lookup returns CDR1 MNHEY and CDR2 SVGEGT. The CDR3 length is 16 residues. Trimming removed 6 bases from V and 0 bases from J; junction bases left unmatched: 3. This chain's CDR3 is CASSSGLAGSYNEQFF. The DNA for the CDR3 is TGTGCCAGCAGCTCGGGACTAGCGGGCTCCTACAATGAGCAGTTCTTC.

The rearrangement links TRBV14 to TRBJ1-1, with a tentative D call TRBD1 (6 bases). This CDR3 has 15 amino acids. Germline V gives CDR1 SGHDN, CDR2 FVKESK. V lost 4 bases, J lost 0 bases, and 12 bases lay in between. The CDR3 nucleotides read TGTGCCAGCAGCCCTCCAGGGGTCTTGAACACTGAAGCTTTCTTT. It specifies CASSPPGVLNTEAFF.

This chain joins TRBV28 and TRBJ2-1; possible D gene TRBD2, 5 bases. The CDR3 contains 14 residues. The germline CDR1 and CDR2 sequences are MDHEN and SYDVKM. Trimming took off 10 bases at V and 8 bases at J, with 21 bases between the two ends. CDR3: CATHRGQSFDEQFF. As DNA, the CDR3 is TGTGCCACCCATCGAGGGCAGTCGTTTGATGAGCAGTTCTTC. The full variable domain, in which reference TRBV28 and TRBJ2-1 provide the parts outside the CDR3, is DVKVTQSSRYLVKRTGEKVFLECVQDMDHENMFWYRQDPGLGLRLIYFSYDVKMKEKGDIPEGYSVSREKKERFSLILESASTNQTSMYLCATHRGQSFDEQFFGPGTRLTVL.

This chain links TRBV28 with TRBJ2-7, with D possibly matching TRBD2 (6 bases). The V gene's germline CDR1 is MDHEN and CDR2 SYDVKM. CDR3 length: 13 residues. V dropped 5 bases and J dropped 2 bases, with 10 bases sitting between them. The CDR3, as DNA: TGTGCCAGCAGTCGCGGGGCAGCCTACGAGCAGTACTTC. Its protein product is CASSRGAAYEQYF. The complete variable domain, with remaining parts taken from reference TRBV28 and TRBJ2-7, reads DVKVTQSSRYLVKRTGEKVFLECVQDMDHENMFWYRQDPGLGLRLIYFSYDVKMKEKGDIPEGYSVSREKKERFSLILESASTNQTSMYLCASSRGAAYEQYFGPGTRLTVT.

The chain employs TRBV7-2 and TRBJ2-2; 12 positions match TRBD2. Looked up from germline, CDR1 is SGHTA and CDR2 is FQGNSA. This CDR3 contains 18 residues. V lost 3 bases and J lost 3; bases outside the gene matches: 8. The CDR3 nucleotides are TGTGCCAGCAGCTTGGCGACTAGCGGGAGTGGCCACACCGGGGAGCTGTTTTTT. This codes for CASSLATSGSGHTGELFF.

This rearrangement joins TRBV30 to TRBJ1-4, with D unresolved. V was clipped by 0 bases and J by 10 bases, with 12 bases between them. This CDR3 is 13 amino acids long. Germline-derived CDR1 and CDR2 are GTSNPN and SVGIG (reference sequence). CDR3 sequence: CAWSVRLNPKLFF. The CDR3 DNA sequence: TGTGCCTGGAGTGTCCGACTAAACCCAAAACTGTTTTTT.

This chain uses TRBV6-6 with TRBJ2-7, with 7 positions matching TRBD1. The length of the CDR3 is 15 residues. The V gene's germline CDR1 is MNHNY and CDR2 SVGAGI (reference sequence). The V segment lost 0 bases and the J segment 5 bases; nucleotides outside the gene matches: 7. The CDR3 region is CASSYSTGIFHEQYF. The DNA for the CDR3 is TGTGCCAGCAGTTACTCGACAGGGATCTTCCACGAGCAGTACTTC.

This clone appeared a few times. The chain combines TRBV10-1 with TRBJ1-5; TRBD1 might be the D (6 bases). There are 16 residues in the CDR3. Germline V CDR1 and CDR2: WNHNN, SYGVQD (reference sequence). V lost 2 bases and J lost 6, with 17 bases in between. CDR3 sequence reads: CASSEKSQGRTQPQHF. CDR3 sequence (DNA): TGCGCCAGCAGTGAGAAGTCACAGGGAAGGACTCAGCCCCAGCATTTT.

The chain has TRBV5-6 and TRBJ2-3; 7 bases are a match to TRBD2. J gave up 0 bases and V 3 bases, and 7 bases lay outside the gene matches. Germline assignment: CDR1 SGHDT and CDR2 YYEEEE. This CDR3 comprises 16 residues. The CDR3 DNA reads TGTGCCAGCAGCTCGGTTCGGGGGGTTAGCACAGATACGCAGTATTTT. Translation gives CASSSVRGVSTDTQYF.

This chain's CDR3 is CASSQDPTTRWEQFF. The CDR3 DNA follows: TGCGCCAGCAGCCAAGATCCGACTACCCGGTGGGAGCAGTTCTTC. The rearrangement joins TRBV4-1 to TRBJ2-1, with a tentative D call TRBD2 (5 bases). Germline V gives CDR1 MGHRA, CDR2 YSYEKL. With 0 bases removed from V and 10 bases from J, the gap between germline ends came to 16 bases. This CDR3 contains 15 residues.

The CDR3 reads CASRDRGTSTDTQYF. CDR3 coding DNA: TGTGCCAGCAGGGACAGGGGAACTAGCACAGATACGCAGTATTTT. The chain combines TRBV27 with TRBJ2-3, with 9 bases lining up with TRBD1. CDR3 size: 15 residues. Looked up from germline, CDR1 is MNHEY and CDR2 is SMNVEV (reference sequence). With 6 bases clipped from V and 0 bases from J, the junction kept 4 bases outside the gene matches.

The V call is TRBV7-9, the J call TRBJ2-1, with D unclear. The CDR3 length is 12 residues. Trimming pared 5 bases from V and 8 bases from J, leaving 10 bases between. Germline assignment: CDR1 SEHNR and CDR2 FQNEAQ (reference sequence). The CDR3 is CASSRLRDEQFF. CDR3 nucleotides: TGTGCCAGCAGCCGTCTACGGGATGAGCAGTTCTTC.